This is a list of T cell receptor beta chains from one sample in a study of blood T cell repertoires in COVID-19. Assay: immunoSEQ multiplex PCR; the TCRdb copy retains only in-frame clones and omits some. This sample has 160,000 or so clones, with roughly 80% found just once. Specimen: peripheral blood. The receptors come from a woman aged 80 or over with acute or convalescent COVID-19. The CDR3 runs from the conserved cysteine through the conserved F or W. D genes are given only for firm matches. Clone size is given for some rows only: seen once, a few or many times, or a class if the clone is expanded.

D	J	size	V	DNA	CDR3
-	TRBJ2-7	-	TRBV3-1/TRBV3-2	TGTGCCAGCAGCCAAAGGACAGTCGGAACCTACGAGCAGTACTTC	CASSQRTVGTYEQYF
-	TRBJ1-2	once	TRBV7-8	TGTGCCAGCAGCCGTGGGGGCGCGAGAGGCTACACCTTC	CASSRGGARGYTF
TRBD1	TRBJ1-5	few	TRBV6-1	TGTGCCAGCAGTGAAGCAGGGACAGGGGTCGGAAAGAGCAATCAGCCCCAGCATTTT	CASSEAGTGVGKSNQPQHF
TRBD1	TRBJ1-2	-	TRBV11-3	TGTGCCAGCAGCTATGGACGGACAGGGGGTGCGAACTATGGCTACACCTTC	CASSYGRTGGANYGYTF
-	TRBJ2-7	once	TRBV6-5	TGTGCCAGCAGTTTGGGCTCCCGCAGGGGGGACGAGCAGTACTTC	CASSLGSRRGDEQYF
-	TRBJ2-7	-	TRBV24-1	TGTGCCACCAGTGTTTCAGGGCCCACTTACGAGCAGTACTTC	CATSVSGPTYEQYF
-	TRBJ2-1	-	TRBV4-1	TGCGCCAGCAGCCTCCTTGGGGGGTCGTACAATGAGCAGTTCTTC	CASSLLGGSYNEQFF
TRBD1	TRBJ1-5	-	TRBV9	TGTGCCAGCGGACAGGGACCTAGCAATCAGCCCCAGCATTTT	CASGQGPSNQPQHF
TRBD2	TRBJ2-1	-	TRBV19	TGTGCCAGTAGTTTGCTAGCGGCTTCCTACAATGAGCAGTTCTTC	CASSLLAASYNEQFF
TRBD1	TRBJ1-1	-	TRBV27	TGTGCCAGCACCAGACAGGGAGTAGACACTGAAGCTTTCTTT	CASTRQGVDTEAFF
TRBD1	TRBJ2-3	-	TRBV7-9	TGTGCCGGGACAGGGGTGGATACGCAGTATTTT	CAGTGVDTQYF
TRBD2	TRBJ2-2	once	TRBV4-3	TGCGCCAGCAGCCAAGATCTAGCGGGGGGAACGAACACCGGGGAGCTGTTTTTT	CASSQDLAGGTNTGELFF
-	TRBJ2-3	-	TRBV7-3	TGTGCCAGCCTCCCTCATTGTATTCCAGACACAGATACGCAGTATTTT	CASLPHCIPDTDTQYF
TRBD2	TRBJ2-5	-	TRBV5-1	TGCGCCAGCAGCTTAGCGGGGGCTCTTCGAGAGACCCAGTACTTC	CASSLAGALRETQYF
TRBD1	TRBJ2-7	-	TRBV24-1	TGTGCCACCAGTGAGGGACAGGGGGCTTACGAGCAGTACTTC	CATSEGQGAYEQYF
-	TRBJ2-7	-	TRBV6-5	TGTGCCAGCAGCAGGGATCGGTCCTACGAGCAGTACTTC	CASSRDRSYEQYF
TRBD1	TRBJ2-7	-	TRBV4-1	TGCGCCAGCAGCCCAAGGATTTCCGGACAGGGTGTACAAGAGCAGTACTTC	CASSPRISGQGVQEQYF
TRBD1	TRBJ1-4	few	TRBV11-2	TGTGCCAGCAGCTTCAACAGGGGGAGTGAAAAACTGTTTTTT	CASSFNRGSEKLFF
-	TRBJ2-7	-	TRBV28	TGTGCCAGCAGTTTGAACGACAGGAGCTACGAGCAGTACTTC	CASSLNDRSYEQYF
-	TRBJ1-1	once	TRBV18	TGTGCCAGCTCACGCGACTGGGTTTACACTGAAGCTTTCTTT	CASSRDWVYTEAFF
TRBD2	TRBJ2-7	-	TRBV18	TGTGCCAGCTCACCTAGGACAGGGACTAGCGGGAGCGGGGTCGACGAGCAGTACTTC	CASSPRTGTSGSGVDEQYF
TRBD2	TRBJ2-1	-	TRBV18	TGTGCCAGCTCACTTAGGACTAGCGGGGGCCGCTACAATGAGCAGTTCTTC	CASSLRTSGGRYNEQFF